These 14 T cell receptor beta chains share one sample of origin, sequenced in a study of blood T cell repertoires in COVID-19. This table comes from immunoSEQ multiplex PCR, and its TCRdb copy is limited to in-frame clones, with some not included. The sample contains a few hundred thousand clones, approximately 86% of which appear only once. Input material: PBMCs or T cells enriched from blood (not recorded which). The receptors derive from a young woman who had been exposed to COVID-19.

The CDR3 DNA reads TGTGCCAGCAGTTCCAGGGTTCAGGAAAAACTGTTTTTT. Translated: CASSSRVQEKLFF. The chain has TRBV12-3 or TRBV12-4 and TRBJ1-4, with D tentatively TRBD1 (5 bases). The length of the CDR3 is 13 residues. Trimming left V 4 bases short and J 8 bases short, with 11 bases between.

The chain recombines TRBV28 with TRBJ2-5, with D possibly being TRBD2 (6 bases). With 4 bases removed from V and 10 bases from J, the gap between germline ends came to 22 bases. The CDR3 loop spans 15 amino acids. Germline lookup yields CDR1 MDHEN and CDR2 SYDVKM. The CDR3 protein is CASSSPSLGRWDQYF. The DNA of the CDR3 is TGTGCCAGCAGTTCGCCCAGTCTGGGGAGGTGGGACCAGTACTTC.

The rearrangement links TRBV14 to TRBJ1-5; no reliable D call. V dropped 7 bases and J dropped 7 bases, with 20 bases sitting between them. The V gene's germline CDR1 is SGHDN and CDR2 FVKESK. This CDR3 has 15 amino acids. The CDR3 region is CASTEKGRGRQPQHF. As DNA, the CDR3 is TGTGCCAGCACCGAGAAGGGCCGCGGGCGGCAGCCCCAGCATTTT.

The gene calls are TRBV2 and TRBJ1-2, with a weak D call TRBD1 (5 bases). Germline loops: CDR1 SNHLY, CDR2 FYNNEI. The CDR3 has 16 residues. Trimming took off 7 bases at V and 0 bases at J, with 18 bases between the two ends. In DNA, the CDR3 is TGTGCCAGCACTAACCGGGCGGGACCAACTAACTATGGCTACACCTTC. Its translation is CASTNRAGPTNYGYTF.

The V gene is TRBV4-1, the J gene TRBJ1-6; TRBD1 aligns across 11 bases. Looked up from germline, CDR1 is MGHRA and CDR2 is YSYEKL. The CDR3 contains 15 residues. Germline trimming cut 0 bases from V and 9 bases from J; bases unmatched to any gene: 1. CDR3 residues: CASSQEGTGGSPLHF. Here the CDR3 DNA reads TGCGCCAGCAGCCAAGAGGGGACAGGGGGTTCACCCCTCCACTTT.

The chain carries TRBV5-6 and TRBJ2-6; D may be TRBD1 (7 bases). This CDR3 has 17 amino acids. The germline V gene has CDR1 SGHDT and CDR2 YYEEEE. The V end lost 3 bases, the J end lost 4 bases, and 17 bases lay between the germline ends. The chain's CDR3 is CASSWDLTGRGANVLTF. The CDR3 DNA reads TGTGCCAGCAGCTGGGACTTGACAGGGAGGGGGGCCAACGTCCTGACTTTC.

The V gene is TRBV2, the J gene TRBJ2-1; weak D call: TRBD2 (7 bases). The CDR3 is 14 residues long. Germline CDR1 reads SNHLY; CDR2 reads FYNNEI. V shed 7 bases and J shed 4 bases, with 14 bases lying between them. CDR3 region: CASNRGGLYNEQFF. The CDR3 nucleotides read TGTGCCAGCAATCGCGGGGGCCTTTACAATGAGCAGTTCTTC. The full variable domain, rest sourced from reference TRBV2 and TRBJ2-1, is EPEVTQTPSHQVTQMGQEVILRCVPISNHLYFYWYRQILGQKVEFLVSFYNNEISEKSEIFDDQFSVERPDGSNFTLKIRSTKLEDSAMYFCASNRGGLYNEQFFGPGTRLTVL.

This sequence joins TRBV30 and TRBJ1-1; D is uncertain. Between the trimmed V and J ends, which lost 1 base and 5 bases, there was a span of 11 bases. The germline V gene has CDR1 GTSNPN and CDR2 SVGIG (reference sequence). The CDR3 runs 13 residues. The CDR3 DNA is TGTGCCTGGAGTGCAATGAGAAGTACTGAAGCTTTCTTT. It encodes CAWSAMRSTEAFF.

On this clone itself: The junction shows a germline mismatch at one end, possibly a read error. The chain combines TRBV20-1 with TRBJ2-5; no clear D gene. Per germline, CDR1 DFQATT and CDR2 SNEGSKA (reference sequence). This CDR3 is 11 amino acids long. The CDR3 here is CSARVQETQYF. In nucleotides, the CDR3 is TGCAGTGCAAGAGTACAAGAGACCCAGTACTTC.

This chain links TRBV7-6 with TRBJ2-3; 7 bases agree with TRBD2. The germline V gene has CDR1 SGHVS and CDR2 FNYEAQ. CDR3 length: 15 residues. V was pared by 1 base and J by 4 bases, with 5 bases of the junction left unmatched. The DNA of the CDR3 is TGTGCCAGCAGCTTAGGGACTAGTGGATCAGATACGCAGTATTTT. Residues: CASSLGTSGSDTQYF. The whole variable domain, remainder taken from reference TRBV7-6 and TRBJ2-3, is GAGVSQSPRYKVTKRGQDVALRCDPISGHVSLYWYRQALGQGPEFLTYFNYEAQQDKSGLPNDRFSAERPEGSISTLTIQRTEQRDSAMYRCASSLGTSGSDTQYFGPGTRLTVL.

This clone was detected a few times. The chain carries TRBV7-9 and TRBJ2-3, with a tentative D call TRBD1 (6 bases). Germline loops: CDR1 SEHNR, CDR2 FQNEAQ (reference sequence). V was pared by 7 bases and J by 2 bases, with 25 bases between. The CDR3 loop spans 18 amino acids. CDR3 nucleotides: TGTGCCAGCAATGACCCGAGGACAGTGGGGACGCTCACAGATACGCAGTATTTT. It translates to CASNDPRTVGTLTDTQYF.

The chain has TRBV19 and TRBJ2-7; 10 bases align to TRBD1. Germline V lookup: CDR1 LNHDA, CDR2 SQIVND (reference sequence). The length of the CDR3 is 18 residues. With V trimmed by 3 bases and J by 3 bases, 14 bases remained unmatched. CDR3: CASSMVSPRTGGSYEQYF. The CDR3 nucleotides read TGTGCCAGTAGTATGGTCTCCCCTCGGACAGGGGGGAGCTACGAGCAGTACTTC.

This clone is a singleton in its sample. J is TRBJ1-1 and V is TRBV19, with unresolved D. Trimming stripped 5 bases from V and 0 bases from J, with 10 bases between. This CDR3 is 14 amino acids long. Germline values: CDR1 LNHDA, CDR2 SQIVND (reference sequence). The CDR3 DNA follows: TGTGCCAGTAGTTCCCGAGTGGTGAACACTGAAGCTTTCTTT. This codes for CASSSRVVNTEAFF.

This rearrangement joins TRBV10-3 to TRBJ2-3; 8 positions match TRBD1. J was trimmed by 2 bases and V by 3 bases; bases with no gene match: 7. CDR1 is ENHRY, CDR2 SYGVKD, per germline. The CDR3 consists of 16 residues. CDR3 sequence (DNA): TGTGCCATCAGTGAATTCACAGGGGGTACCACAGATACGCAGTATTTT. This gives the protein CAISEFTGGTTDTQYF.